This T cell receptor beta chain was retrieved from a study of shared clonotypes between healthy human individuals. V gave up 8 bases and J gave up 12 bases; unmatched junction bases: 8. This CDR3 comprises 12 residues. Germline V lookup: CDR1 WSHSY, CDR2 SAAADI. Here immunoSEQ multiplex PCR was the method, and the copy in TCRdb shows in-frame clones only, minus some. The sample contains approximately 2,000,000 clones, under 95% of which appear only once. Study-level findings and limits: Rarefaction exposed incomplete sorted-subset sequencing despite large depth. The study generally estimated greater richness for naive than memory subsets.

In the case of this clone: Its antigen is not identified.

This TCR came from a man younger than 35 in good health. Some clones in this sample may be carry-over from other donors' samples. The material sequenced was naive CD4+ T cells from PBMCs. The subset denotes: CD45RA+ positively selected. The V gene is TRBV10-2, the J gene TRBJ2-1; the match to TRBD1 covers 9 bases. The CDR3 sequence is CASQGQGTGQFF. CDR3 coding DNA: TGCGCCAGCCAAGGACAGGGGACGGGGCAGTTCTTC.